This TCR beta chain was identified in a study of shared clonotypes between healthy human individuals (dated by TCRdb to 2019 to 2021). Looking at the study overall: A couple of women and three men aged 18 to 49 years were included in the cohort. Blood TCR repertoires of roughly 5 healthy adults were deeply sequenced to estimate repertoire size and the extent of clonotype sharing between individuals. For each donor, three plates each were used for CD4 naive and CD4 memory, two plates were used for CD8 naive, and one plate was used for CD8 memory. Each donor's leukapheresis produced roughly between roughly 0.94 and 9.5 billion PBMCs. To increase sequencing depth and limit assay-specific biases, TCR repertoire library preparation and sequencing were carried out by different laboratories using diverse techniques.

Including the terminal cysteine and phenylalanine, the CDR3 comprises 16 residues. Left in the record is the CDR3 DNA by itself, 48 bases read in frame from the first base. Sequences SGHNT (CDR1) and YYREEE (CDR2) are obtained from the germline V gene (reference sequence). The germline V end is reduced by 3 bases and the J end by 6 bases; junction bases left unmatched: 9. Overall results and qualifications from the work: The genetic and exposure-history diversity represented was limited by the small number of donors. Pairwise subsampling indicated that sequencing depth was expected to affect the degree of clonotype sharing among donors. Compared with non-shared clonotypes, clonotypes shared by all four sorted-subset donors had higher generation probabilities. Larger estimated clonotype richness was generally found for naive subsets than for memory subsets. Roughly 5.2% of naive CD4, 3% to 3.5% of naive CD8, approximately 2.2% of memory CD4, and about 0.4% of memory CD8 clonotypes were shared across several donors. Incomplete sequencing was indicated by rarefaction of sorted-subset datasets, despite the large sequencing depth. Sampling was restricted to blood, and TCR repertoires in tissue are likely to differ from TCR repertoires in blood.

Using the deep immunoSEQ assay, TCR CDR3 regions were amplified from genomic DNA by multiplex PCR. Extracted genomic DNA from each cell subset was distributed evenly across all wells of several immunoSEQ 96-well plates, and each plate was treated as a replicate. Each replicate PCR for sorted subsets received around 200 ng genomic DNA, equal to around 32,000 T cell genomes. The purified libraries were quantified using a Qubit 3.0 fluorometer, sized with a Bioanalyzer 2100, and then quantified again using the KAPA Library Quantification kit. Each immunoSEQ 96-well plate was sequenced on its own single-read 150-cycle Illumina NextSeq 550 flow cell. On the authors' methods: Because only junctional sequences without quality scores were contained in the immunoSEQ output, filtering matching that applied to full-length reads could not be performed. To assign V/J genes and CDR3, sequences were annotated using PyIR, a Python wrapper for IgBLAST v1.9, with IMGT germline references. Reads were filtered out if the reads had weak V/J assignments (E-value above 1e-6), no CDR3, stop codons, out-of-frame junctions, or ambiguous translated residues. A V3J clonotype was defined by an identical inferred V gene, J gene, and CDR3 amino acid sequence. Percentage overlap between repertoires was calculated by dividing the number of shared unique clonotypes by the size of the smaller repertoire. Three approaches were used to assess repertoire richness: RTK rarefaction, the Chao1 estimator, and Recon v2.1 estimates of unobserved clonotypes. Generation probabilities for all TCRbeta clonotypes obtained by the gDNA method from a handful of donors were computed using OLGA. In TCRdb, the immuneACCESS table is reduced to in-frame sequences with V and J assigned. These tables do not hold every clone; where another copy was compared, an unresolved V gene accounts for under half, and the others remain unexplained. V and J calls and clone size follow that table, whereas D and trimming were derived from the DNA. The sample table holds approximately 2,000,000 clones, of which roughly 93% were seen once. The biggest ten clones account for about 1.6% of the sample.

On this clone itself: Its cognate antigen has yet to be identified. Base quality data are lacking; no much larger clone is found one base away.

CD8 naive samples were obtained by positive selection for CCR7 among CD45RO-negative cells, yielding a CD45RA+CCR7+ population from which TemRA cells were excluded. The donors were healthy, HIV-negative adults who had no recently reported acute infections or vaccinations. Only Caucasian adults living in Nashville, Tennessee, USA were represented among the donors. Blood was collected by leukapheresis, and PBMCs were isolated by Ficoll-Histopaque density gradient centrifugation and then cryopreserved in liquid nitrogen vapor phase. Purity and quantity of every magnetically sorted T cell population were checked by analytical flow cytometry. Genomic DNA was isolated from every sorted fraction and measured by UV absorbance on a Nanodrop 2000c.

This receptor chain uses TRBV5-4 and TRBJ2-7; the central 13 bases match TRBD2. The TCR comes from a man younger than 30 in good health. Some clones in this sample may be carry-over from other donors' samples. Sequenced material: naive CD8+ T cells from PBMCs. The sample's cell subset or site label, decoded: CD45RA+CCR7+. The DNA sequence is as follows: TGTGCCAGCAGCTCGAACGGACTAGCGGGAGTTACCGAGCAGTACTTC. Translated, it reads CASSSNGLAGVTEQYF.